These T cell receptor beta chains were read from a single sample in a study of blood T cell repertoires in COVID-19. Assay: immunoSEQ multiplex PCR; the TCRdb copy retains only in-frame clones and omits some. The table includes some 250,000 clones, 80% to 90% detected once. Source material: PBMCs or T cells enriched from blood (not recorded which). These receptors were taken from a man aged 18 to 30 who had recovered from COVID-19. Each CDR3 is given with its conserved first and last residue.

CDR3 length: 14; J gene: TRBJ1-1; V gene: TRBV18; CDR3 protein: CASTGRGERAEAFF
CDR3 length: 15; J gene: TRBJ2-3; V gene: TRBV18; CDR3 protein: CASSPSLQGADTQYF
CDR3 length: 14; J gene: TRBJ1-4; V gene: TRBV10-1; CDR3 protein: CASSPGTTNEKLFF
CDR3 length: 18; J gene: TRBJ2-7; V gene: TRBV3-1/TRBV3-2; CDR3 protein: CASSQGTSGTHHPYEQYF
CDR3 length: 13; J gene: TRBJ1-5; V gene: TRBV24-1; CDR3 protein: CATSAGGNQPQHF
CDR3 length: 15; J gene: TRBJ1-5; V gene: TRBV19; CDR3 protein: CASSWLDWSNQPQHF
CDR3 length: 14; J gene: TRBJ2-7; V gene: TRBV6-5; CDR3 protein: CASSIDSAHYEQYF
CDR3 length: 15; J gene: TRBJ2-5; V gene: TRBV4-2; CDR3 protein: CASSQAGGGAETQYF
CDR3 length: 13; J gene: TRBJ1-1; V gene: TRBV6-4; CDR3 protein: CASSQRQGAEAFF
CDR3 length: 16; J gene: TRBJ1-6; V gene: TRBV28; CDR3 protein: CASSPGGASYNSPLHF
CDR3 length: 16; J gene: TRBJ2-1; V gene: TRBV11-2; CDR3 protein: CASSLAGGPAYNEQFF
CDR3 length: 17; J gene: TRBJ2-1; V gene: TRBV19; CDR3 protein: CASNPGLAGRSYNEQFF
CDR3 length: 15; J gene: TRBJ1-1; V gene: TRBV28; CDR3 protein: CASSSYRDRGTEAFF
CDR3 length: 16; J gene: TRBJ1-3; V gene: TRBV19; CDR3 protein: CASSSWTWTEGNTIYF
CDR3 length: 12; J gene: TRBJ2-7; V gene: TRBV2; CDR3 protein: CASSDGQGPQYF
CDR3 length: 13; J gene: TRBJ1-5; V gene: TRBV12-3/TRBV12-4; CDR3 protein: CASSSARDRPQHF
CDR3 length: 15; J gene: TRBJ1-1; V gene: TRBV27; CDR3 protein: CASRGEGGRWTEAFF
CDR3 length: 18; J gene: TRBJ2-3; V gene: TRBV18; CDR3 protein: CASSPWASGSDGTDTQYF
CDR3 length: 18; J gene: TRBJ2-7; V gene: TRBV15; CDR3 protein: CATSGMQGRQGPPYEQYF
CDR3 length: 15; J gene: TRBJ2-3; V gene: TRBV5-6; CDR3 protein: CASSPGLAETDTQYF
CDR3 length: 15; J gene: TRBJ2-3; V gene: TRBV13; CDR3 protein: CASSLVRLAGHTQYF
CDR3 length: 15; J gene: TRBJ2-1; V gene: TRBV14; CDR3 protein: CASQKQRGRYNEQFF
CDR3 length: 14; J gene: TRBJ2-7; V gene: TRBV27; CDR3 protein: CASSRSGRVHEQYF
CDR3 length: 14; J gene: TRBJ1-5; V gene: TRBV5-1; CDR3 protein: CASSPGTDNQPQHF
CDR3 length: 13; J gene: TRBJ2-5; V gene: TRBV9; CDR3 protein: CASSVATGETQYF
CDR3 length: 19; J gene: TRBJ2-2; V gene: TRBV11-3; CDR3 protein: CASSLDGTSGILGTGELFF
CDR3 length: 14; J gene: TRBJ1-2; V gene: TRBV6-5; CDR3 protein: CASSSGRRIYGYTF
CDR3 length: 14; J gene: TRBJ2-2; V gene: TRBV3-1/TRBV3-2; CDR3 protein: CASSQGRRGGELFF
CDR3 length: 16; J gene: TRBJ2-1; V gene: TRBV18; CDR3 protein: CASSPPASGGATEQFF
CDR3 length: 15; J gene: TRBJ1-1; V gene: TRBV4-2; CDR3 protein: CASSLTDTGHTEAFF
CDR3 length: 14; J gene: TRBJ2-5; V gene: TRBV9; CDR3 protein: CASSPGLSVETQYF